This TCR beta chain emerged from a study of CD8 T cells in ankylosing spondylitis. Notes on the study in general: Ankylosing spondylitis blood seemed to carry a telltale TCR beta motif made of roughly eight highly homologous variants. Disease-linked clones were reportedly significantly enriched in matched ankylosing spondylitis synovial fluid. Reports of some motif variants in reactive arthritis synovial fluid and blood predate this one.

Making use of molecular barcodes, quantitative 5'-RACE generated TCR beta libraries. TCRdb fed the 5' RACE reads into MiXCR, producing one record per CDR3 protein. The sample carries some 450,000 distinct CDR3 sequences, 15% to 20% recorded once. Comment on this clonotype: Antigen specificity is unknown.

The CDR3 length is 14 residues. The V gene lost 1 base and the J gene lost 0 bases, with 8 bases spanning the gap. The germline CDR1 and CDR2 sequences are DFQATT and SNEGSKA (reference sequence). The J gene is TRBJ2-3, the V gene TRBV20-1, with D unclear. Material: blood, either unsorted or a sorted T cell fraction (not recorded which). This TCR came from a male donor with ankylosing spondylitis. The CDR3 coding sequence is TGCAGTGCTAGAGGAGGCTTTAGCACAGATACGCAGTATTTT. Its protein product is CSARGGFSTDTQYF.